This TCR beta chain is drawn from a study of OX40 agonist ivuxolimab in advanced cancers. Across the study: Prior anti-PD-1, anti-PD-L1 or anti-CTLA-4 therapy was allowed; roughly 40% had some.

Autoimmune disease history or systemic immunosuppression meant exclusion. Here immunoSEQ multiplex PCR was the method, and the copy in TCRdb shows in-frame clones only, minus some. The sample lists roughly 80,000 clones; roughly 84% were seen once. Findings of the study overall: The mean number of expanded clones was higher in CD8+ T cells than in CD4+.

To note about this clone: Its antigen is unknown.

The CDR3 contains 16 residues. Germline V gene data show CDR1 as SGHRS and CDR2 as YFSETQ. The V and J ends lost 5 bases and 0 bases, in that order; junction bases with no gene match: 9. The chain uses TRBV5-1 and TRBJ1-2; 8 bases align to TRBD1. The sequences come from CD4+ or CD8+ T cells sorted from blood, collected in a trial of the OX40 agonist ivuxolimab. The origin of this receptor is an adult with an advanced solid tumor such as melanoma, head and neck, liver or kidney cancer. CDR3 protein: CASSPNRGGANYGYTF. The CDR3 DNA reads TGCGCCAGCAGTCCCAACAGGGGGGGAGCTAACTATGGCTACACCTTC.